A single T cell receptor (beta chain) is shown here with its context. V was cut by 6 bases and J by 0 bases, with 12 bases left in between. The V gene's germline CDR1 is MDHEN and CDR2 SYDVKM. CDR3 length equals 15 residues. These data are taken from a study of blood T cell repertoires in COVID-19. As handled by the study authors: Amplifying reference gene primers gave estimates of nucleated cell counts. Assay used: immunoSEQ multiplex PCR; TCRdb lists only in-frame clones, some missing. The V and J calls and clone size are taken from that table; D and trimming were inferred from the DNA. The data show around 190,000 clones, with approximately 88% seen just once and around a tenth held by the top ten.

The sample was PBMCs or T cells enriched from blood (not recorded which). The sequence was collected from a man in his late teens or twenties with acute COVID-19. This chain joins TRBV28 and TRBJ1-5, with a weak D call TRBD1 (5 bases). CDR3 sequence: CASSLTDYSNQPQHF. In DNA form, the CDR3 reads TGTGCCAGCAGCCTGACAGATTATAGCAATCAGCCCCAGCATTTT.